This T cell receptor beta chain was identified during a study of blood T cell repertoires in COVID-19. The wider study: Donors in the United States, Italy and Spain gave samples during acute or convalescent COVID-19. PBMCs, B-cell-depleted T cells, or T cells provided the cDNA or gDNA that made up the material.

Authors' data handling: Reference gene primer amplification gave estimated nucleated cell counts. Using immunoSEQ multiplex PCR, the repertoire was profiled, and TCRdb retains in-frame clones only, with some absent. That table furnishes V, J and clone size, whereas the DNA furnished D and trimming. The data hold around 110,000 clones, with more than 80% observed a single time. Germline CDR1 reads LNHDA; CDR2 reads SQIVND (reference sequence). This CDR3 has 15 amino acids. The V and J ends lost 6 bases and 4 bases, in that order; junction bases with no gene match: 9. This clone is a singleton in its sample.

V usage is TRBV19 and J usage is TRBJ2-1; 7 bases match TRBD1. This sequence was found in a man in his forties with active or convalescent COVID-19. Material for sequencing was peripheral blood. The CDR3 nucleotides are TGTGCCAGTAGGTCCCAGGGGGTGGGTTACAATGAGCAGTTCTTC. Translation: CASRSQGVGYNEQFF.